This T cell receptor (beta chain) is drawn from a study of glioma-infiltrating T cells. Study conclusions and caveats: Above-expected tissue-blood divergence occurred in all gliomas, most in low-grade ones. CDR3 overlap between tissue and blood was very small.

The CDR3 is 11 amino acids. Germline CDR1 reads DFQATT; CDR2 reads SNEGSKA (reference sequence). The V and J ends lost 5 bases and 4 bases respectively, with 7 bases between them. This clonotype is labeled medium-sized (0.01 to 0.1%). What it binds is not known. Using RNA template, CDR3s of TCR alpha and beta were amplified with iRepertoire arm-PCR. Input was roughly 100-450 ng of tissue mRNA or PBMC total RNA. MiXCR, applied by TCRdb to the multiplex PCR reads, yields one record per CDR3 protein. This sample has about 89,000 distinct CDR3 sequences, with about 25% found just once. The chain uses TRBV20-1 and TRBJ2-3; D is undetermined. The clonotype was recovered from a human donor with low-grade glioma or glioblastoma, undergoing nonglioma brain surgery, or in good health (not recorded which). Material: glioma tissue, nonneoplastic brain tissue, or PBMCs (not recorded which). CDR3 sequence (DNA): TGCAGTGCTCAAAGTCCAGATACGCAGTATTTT. It codes for CSAQSPDTQYF.